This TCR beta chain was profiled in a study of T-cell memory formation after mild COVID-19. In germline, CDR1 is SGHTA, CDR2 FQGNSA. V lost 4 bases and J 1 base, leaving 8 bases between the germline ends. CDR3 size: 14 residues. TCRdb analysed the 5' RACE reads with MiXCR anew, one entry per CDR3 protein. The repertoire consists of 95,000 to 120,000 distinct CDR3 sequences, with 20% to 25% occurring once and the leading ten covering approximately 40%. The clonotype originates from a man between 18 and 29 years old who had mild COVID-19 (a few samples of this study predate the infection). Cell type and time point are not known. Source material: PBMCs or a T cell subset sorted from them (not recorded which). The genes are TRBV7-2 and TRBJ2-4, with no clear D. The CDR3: CASSSAVAKNIQYF. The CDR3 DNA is TGTGCCAGCAGCTCCGCAGTCGCCAAAAACATTCAGTACTTC.